The source of this T cell receptor (beta chain) is a study of cytomegalovirus exposure and HLA in healthy donors. 60 Vbeta and 13 Jbeta primers were used in PCR. Data came from immunoSEQ multiplex PCR; TCRdb stores just in-frame clones and leaves some out. The sample holds about 130,000 clones, 70% to 85% seen once. This CDR3 has 12 residues. Trimming removed 3 bases at V and 8 bases at J, with 10 bases between. Germline CDR1 SGHTA, CDR2 FQGNSA. The specimen sequenced was PBMCs. The receptor's source is a man aged 45-60 years in good health and CMV-seronegative. The V and J genes are TRBV7-2 and TRBJ1-2, with D possibly being TRBD1 (5 bases). CDR3 nucleotide sequence: TGTGCCAGCAGCTTTCCAGGGAAAGGCTACACCTTC. Its protein product is CASSFPGKGYTF.